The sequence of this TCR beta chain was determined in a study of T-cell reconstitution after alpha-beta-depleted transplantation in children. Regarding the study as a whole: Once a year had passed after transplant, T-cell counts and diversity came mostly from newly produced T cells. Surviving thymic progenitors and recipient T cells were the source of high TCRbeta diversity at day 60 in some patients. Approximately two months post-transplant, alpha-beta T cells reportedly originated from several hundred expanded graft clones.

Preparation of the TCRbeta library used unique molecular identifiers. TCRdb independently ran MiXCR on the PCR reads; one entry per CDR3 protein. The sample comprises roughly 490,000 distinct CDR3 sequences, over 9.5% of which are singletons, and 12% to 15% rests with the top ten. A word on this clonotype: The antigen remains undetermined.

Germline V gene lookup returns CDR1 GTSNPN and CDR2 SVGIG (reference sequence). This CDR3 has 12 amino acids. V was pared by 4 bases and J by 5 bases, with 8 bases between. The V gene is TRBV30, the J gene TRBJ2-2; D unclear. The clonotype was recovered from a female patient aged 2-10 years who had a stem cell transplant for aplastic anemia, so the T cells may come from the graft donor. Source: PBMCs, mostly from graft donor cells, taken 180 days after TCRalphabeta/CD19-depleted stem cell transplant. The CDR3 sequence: CAWKVLTGELFF. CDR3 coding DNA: TGTGCCTGGAAGGTCTTAACCGGGGAGCTGTTTTTT.